This entry lists 27 T cell receptor beta chains sequenced from one sample in a study of cytomegalovirus exposure and HLA in healthy donors (dated by TCRdb to the late 2010s). The receptor library was made with the immunoSEQ multiplex PCR assay. For the multiplex PCR, a mixture combining 60 forward primers for TCR Vbeta segments and 13 reverse primers for TCR Jbeta segments was used. This immuneACCESS table, as held by TCRdb, lists in-frame sequences with V and J called but not all clones. Of the missing ones, under half trace to an unresolved V gene in checked studies; the others have no known cause. The sample yields about 170,000 clones; approximately 80% were counted once. Roughly 3% of the sample is held by the ten biggest clonotypes. The sequenced sample consisted of PBMCs. The receptors here all came from a woman aged 45-65 years in good health and CMV-seropositive.

The chain uses TRBV2 and TRBJ1-5; tentative D call: TRBD1 (6 bases). From germline, CDR1 is SNHLY and CDR2 FYNNEI. V lost 7 bases and J lost 9, with 16 bases in between. The CDR3 loop spans 13 amino acids. The CDR3 protein is CASTARQDLPQHF. CDR3 bases: TGTGCCAGCACGGCGAGACAGGATTTGCCCCAGCATTTT.

CDR3: CASSQGGRDISNQPQHF. The CDR3 DNA sequence: TGCGCCAGCAGCCAAGGGGGACGGGACATTAGCAATCAGCCCCAGCATTTT. J is TRBJ1-5 and V is TRBV4-1; TRBD1 is a possible D gene (6 bases). The CDR3 spans 17 residues. Germline CDR1 is MGHRA and CDR2 is YSYEKL. Trimming removed 1 base from V and 0 bases from J, with 13 bases in between.

The rearrangement joins TRBV7-2 to TRBJ2-5; tentative D call: TRBD1 (6 bases). Germline CDR1 reads SGHTA; CDR2 reads FQGNSA. V lost 7 bases to trimming and J lost 7 bases, with 19 bases between them. The CDR3 runs to 14 residues. CDR3 coding DNA: TGTGCCAGCAACCTAGGGGGTGGGGACGGGACCCAGTACTTC. Residues: CASNLGGGDGTQYF. Using reference TRBV7-2 and TRBJ2-5 for the parts outside the CDR3, the full variable domain is GAGVSQSPSNKVTEKGKDVELRCDPISGHTALYWYRQSLGQGLEFLIYFQGNSAPDKSGLPSDRFSAERTGGSVSTLTIQRTQQEDSAVYLCASNLGGGDGTQYFGPGTRLLVL.

The CDR3 loop is CASSFAGGSTDTQYF. The CDR3, as DNA: TGTGCCAGCAGCTTCGCGGGGGGTAGCACAGATACGCAGTATTTT. This rearrangement joins TRBV7-3 to TRBJ2-3, with 8 bases lining up with TRBD2. J lost 0 bases, V lost 3 bases, and 2 bases had no gene match. The CDR3 is made up of 15 amino acids. Germline CDR1 SGHTA, CDR2 FQGTGA.

On this clone: The germline gene is not matched at one end of the junction; a read error may be the cause. The chain has TRBV6-1 and TRBJ2-5; 7 bases are shared with TRBD1. CDR3 size: 14 residues. Per the germline V gene, CDR1 is MNHNS and CDR2 is SASEGT. The CDR3 coding sequence is TGTGCCAGCAGGGAAGGGACAGCCAGAGAGACCCAGTACTTC. Residues: CASREGTARETQYF.

In its sample, this clone was seen a few times. The chain recombines TRBV11-3 with TRBJ1-1; TRBD1 matches 7 bases. The ends lost 1 base at V and 11 bases at J; junction bases unmatched: 4. This CDR3 has 12 amino acids. The germline V gene encodes CDR1 SGHNT and CDR2 YENEEA. CDR3: CASSLGQGGAFF. CDR3 bases: TGTGCCAGCAGCTTAGGACAGGGTGGGGCTTTCTTT.

There are a few counts of this clone. One end of the junction varies from germline; a read error may be responsible. The chain couples TRBV28 to TRBJ1-5, with D uncertain. Germline CDR1 and CDR2: MDHEN and SYDVKM. This CDR3 has 12 residues. The chain's CDR3 is CASSNSDQPQHF. For the CDR3, the DNA is TGTGCCAGCAGCAATAGCGATCAGCCCCAGCATTTT.

V and J are TRBV5-4 and TRBJ2-2; 8 bases line up with TRBD2. There are 14 residues in the CDR3. V gave up 5 bases and J gave up 5 bases; unmatched junction bases: 5. Per the germline V gene, CDR1 is SGHNT and CDR2 is YYREEE (reference sequence). CDR3 region: CASSSSGGTGELFF. CDR3 sequence (DNA): TGTGCCAGCAGTTCATCGGGGGGGACCGGGGAGCTGTTTTTT.

The table lists this clone with a few counts. One junction end disagrees with the germline gene, perhaps due to a read error. Here the CDR3 reads CASSQSNKGQGCPGANGLTF. In DNA, the CDR3 is TGCGCCAGCAGTCAATCGAATAAAGGACAGGGTTGCCCTGGGGCCAACGGCCTGACTTTC. The chain recombines TRBV23-1 with TRBJ2-6; 8 bases are a match to TRBD1. TRBV23-1 is marked as an open reading frame, function uncertain. The CDR3 is 20 residues long.

A few counts support this clone. CDR3 DNA sequence: TGTGCCAGCAGCTTATGGGACAGGCTGGAAACTGAAGCTTTCTTT. Amino acids: CASSLWDRLETEAFF. V usage is TRBV7-2 and J usage is TRBJ1-1, with 8 bases fitting TRBD1. Germline loops: CDR1 SGHTA, CDR2 FQGNSA. The CDR3 is made up of 15 amino acids. The trim removed 2 bases at V and 5 bases at J, leaving 7 bases unmatched.

The V and J genes are TRBV19 and TRBJ2-7; perhaps TRBD2 as D (5 bases). The CDR3 covers 14 residues. Germline V gene data show CDR1 as LNHDA and CDR2 as SQIVND (reference sequence). V was trimmed by 5 bases and J by 3 bases, leaving 14 bases between them. The CDR3 coding sequence is TGTGCCAGTAGTTGGCGGGTCATAAACTACGAGCAGTACTTC. This encodes CASSWRVINYEQYF.

The sample holds one count of this clone. The chain uses TRBV4-2 and TRBJ1-5; D gene uncertain. V was pared by 1 base and J by 0 bases, with 10 bases between. The CDR3 has 16 amino acids. Germline V CDR1 and CDR2: LGHNA, YNFKEQ. CDR3 region: CASSQVPGNSNQPQHF. The CDR3 DNA is TGTGCCAGCAGCCAAGTTCCAGGAAATAGCAATCAGCCCCAGCATTTT.

The chain combines TRBV5-1 with TRBJ1-1, with a weak D call TRBD1 (5 bases). Germline values: CDR1 SGHRS, CDR2 YFSETQ. This CDR3 is built from 16 residues. Deletions cut 0 bases from V and 5 bases from J, with 17 bases between. The CDR3, as DNA: TGCGCCAGCAGCTTGGTACCTGCCGGGGGGAGGACTGAAGCTTTCTTT. This translates into CASSLVPAGGRTEAFF.

V gene TRBV6-6 combines with J gene TRBJ1-4; 10 bases agree with TRBD1. Germline lookup yields CDR1 MNHNY and CDR2 SVGAGI (reference sequence). The CDR3 totals 15 residues. With 6 bases clipped from V and 6 bases from J, the junction kept 7 bases outside the gene matches. This chain's CDR3 is CASRRPGTGDEKLFF. The CDR3 coding sequence is TGTGCCAGCAGGCGTCCGGGGACAGGGGATGAAAAACTGTTTTTT.

With respect to this clone: At one end, the junction sequence differs from germline, possibly due to a read error. This chain connects TRBV11-3 to TRBJ1-1; D is unresolved. CDR1 and CDR2 (germline): SGHNT, YENEEA. CDR3 size: 11 residues. The CDR3 DNA reads as TGTGCCAGCAGCTTAGAGGGGAGACCTATCTTT. Translated: CASSLEGRPIF.

This clone was recorded only once. The genes are TRBV12-5 and TRBJ1-5; D is possibly TRBD1 (6 bases). The V and J ends lost 4 bases and 12 bases respectively, with 22 bases between them. CDR1 is LGHNT, CDR2 FRNRAP, per germline. There are 15 residues in the CDR3. The CDR3 here is CASGSRGAGDIDQHF. The CDR3 DNA follows: TGTGCTAGTGGTTCACGGGGGGCCGGAGACATAGACCAGCATTTT. Full variable domain (remainder filled in from reference TRBV12-5 and TRBJ1-5): DARVTQTPRHKVTEMGQEVTMRCQPILGHNTVFWYRQTMMQGLELLAYFRNRAPLDDSGMPKDRFSAEMPDATLATLKIQPSEPRDSAVYFCASGSRGAGDIDQHFGDGTRLSIL.

The chain couples TRBV27 to TRBJ2-1, with 8 bases matching TRBD2. The CDR3 is 13 residues long. The V segment lost 5 bases and the J segment 9 bases; nucleotides outside the gene matches: 6. CDR1 and CDR2 (germline): MNHEY, SMNVEV (reference sequence). The CDR3 DNA is TGTGCCAGCAGTACCGGGACTAGAGGTGAGCAGTTCTTC. Encoded protein: CASSTGTRGEQFF.

This clone was found a few times. The chain uses TRBV25-1 and TRBJ1-5, with TRBD1 as a possible D gene (5 bases). The CDR3 spans 14 residues. Germline V CDR1 and CDR2: MGHDK, SYGVNS. V was trimmed by 9 bases and J by 3 bases, leaving 15 bases between them. The CDR3 loop reads CASSGGGDNQPQHF. The CDR3 DNA follows: TGTGCCAGTTCCGGCGGAGGGGACAATCAGCCCCAGCATTTT.

The V gene is TRBV5-1, the J gene TRBJ2-3; 8 bases align to TRBD1. The ends lost 4 bases at V and 3 bases at J; junction bases unmatched: 4. Germline V gives CDR1 SGHRS, CDR2 YFSETQ. The CDR3 spans 14 residues. The DNA of the CDR3 is TGCGCCAGCAGCGCAGGACAGGGAACAGATACGCAGTATTTT. Its protein product is CASSAGQGTDTQYF.

As regards this clone: Other DNA sequences in this sample translate to the same CDR3. The chain has TRBV10-2 and TRBJ1-1; 9 nucleotides align to TRBD1. The CDR3 is 14 amino acids. V was clipped by 6 bases and J by 1 base; unmatched bases: 3. Germline CDR1 WSHSY, CDR2 SAAADI. The CDR3: CASRETGGNTEAFF. The CDR3 nucleotides read TGCGCCAGCAGGGAGACAGGGGGGAACACTGAAGCTTTCTTT.

V is TRBV27 and J is TRBJ1-5, with a tentative D call TRBD1 (5 bases). V dropped 6 bases and J dropped 6 bases, with 15 bases sitting between them. The CDR3 is 14 amino acids. The germline CDR1 and CDR2 sequences are MNHEY and SMNVEV (reference sequence). The CDR3 bases are TGTGCCAGCAGCCGAAATGGGGGGAGTCAGCCCCAGCATTTT. Its protein product is CASSRNGGSQPQHF.

CDR3 amino acids: CASSRGQVAETQYF. DNA for the CDR3: TGTGCCAGTAGTAGGGGTCAGGTAGCGGAGACCCAGTACTTC. The chain recombines TRBV19 with TRBJ2-5, with a weak D call TRBD2 (5 bases). The CDR3 contains 14 residues. In germline, CDR1 is LNHDA, CDR2 SQIVND (reference sequence). With 4 bases removed from V and 5 bases from J, the gap between germline ends came to 14 bases.

On this clone: Relative to the germline gene, one junction end is altered; a read error may explain this. The V gene is TRBV11-3, the J gene TRBJ1-2, with 7 positions matching TRBD1. The CDR3 totals 14 residues. Germline values: CDR1 SGHNT, CDR2 YENEEA. The CDR3 sequence is CASSSPSFDRVGAF. CDR3 DNA: TGTGCCAGCAGCTCACCGAGCTTCGACAGGGTTGGCGCCTTC.

The chain has TRBV10-3 and TRBJ2-1, with TRBD1 identical over 7 bases. This CDR3 spans 15 amino acids. Germline loops: CDR1 ENHRY, CDR2 SYGVKD. J was trimmed by 5 bases and V by 3 bases; bases with no gene match: 7. DNA of the CDR3: TGTGCCATCAGTGACAACAGGGGAGCACACAATGAGCAGTTCTTC. Its protein is CAISDNRGAHNEQFF.

The CDR3 nucleotides read TGTGCCAGCAGGGATGAGGGTTACGAGCAGTACTTC. It codes for CASRDEGYEQYF. The chain links TRBV5-4 to TRBJ2-7; D perhaps matches TRBD2 (5 bases). Germline V gene sequence: CDR1 SGHNT, CDR2 YYREEE (reference sequence). This CDR3 comprises 12 residues. The ends were cut back, 5 bases at V and 4 bases at J, with 10 bases in the middle.

This chain joins TRBV5-4 and TRBJ2-1; possible D gene TRBD2, 6 bases. CDR3 size: 13 residues. Germline CDR1 reads SGHNT; CDR2 reads YYREEE (reference sequence). The V end lost 4 bases, the J end lost 8 bases, and 13 bases lay between the germline ends. CDR3 bases: TGTGCCAGCAGCCGTTGGGGGAGGTATGAGCAGTTCTTC. This sequence encodes CASSRWGRYEQFF.

The V call is TRBV2, the J call TRBJ2-2, with 7 bases matching TRBD1. Looked up from germline, CDR1 is SNHLY and CDR2 is FYNNEI. This CDR3 spans 16 amino acids. J lost 1 base, V lost 6 bases, and 8 bases had no gene match. CDR3 sequence (DNA): TGTGCCAGCAGGTCTAACAGGGGACAGAACACCGGGGAGCTGTTTTTT. It specifies CASRSNRGQNTGELFF.